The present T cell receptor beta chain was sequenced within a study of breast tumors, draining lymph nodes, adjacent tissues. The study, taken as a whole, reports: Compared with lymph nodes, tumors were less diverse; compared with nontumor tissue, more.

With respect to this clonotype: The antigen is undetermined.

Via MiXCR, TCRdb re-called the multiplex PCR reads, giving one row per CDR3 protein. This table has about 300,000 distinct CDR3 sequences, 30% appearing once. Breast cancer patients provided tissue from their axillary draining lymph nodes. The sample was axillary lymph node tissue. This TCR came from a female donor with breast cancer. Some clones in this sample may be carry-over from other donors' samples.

CDR3 sequence reads: CASSLGGDTGELFF. The CDR3 DNA follows: TGTGCCAGCAGCTTAGGGGGGGACACCGGGGAGCTGTTTTTT. The rearrangement uses TRBV11-3 and TRBJ2-2; the D gene is possibly TRBD2 (6 bases). The germline gives CDR1 SGHNT, CDR2 YENEEA. This CDR3 spans 14 amino acids. Trimming took off 1 base at V and 3 bases at J, with 6 bases between the two ends.